The entry below gives a single TCR beta chain sequence along with its context. Antigen unknown. The data were taken from a study of OX40 agonist ivuxolimab in advanced cancers. Study-level background: Head and neck, renal cell, melanoma or hepatocellular carcinoma were the cancers that dose-escalation patients had. Whole-study findings and limits: CD8+ T cells showed, on average, more clonal expansion than CD4+ cells. Normalized T-cell clonal expansion was also low in a subset of nonresponders.

Excluded were patients having autoimmune disease history or systemic immunosuppression. Using immunoSEQ multiplex PCR, the repertoire was profiled, and TCRdb retains in-frame clones only, with some absent. The sample lists about 77,000 clones; roughly 85% were seen once. Germline V CDR1 and CDR2: SGHRS, YFSETQ. V was clipped by 7 bases and J by 4 bases, with 21 bases between them. This CDR3 has 16 residues. Sample: CD4+ or CD8+ T cells sorted from blood, taken in a trial of the OX40 agonist ivuxolimab. This TCR came from an adult with an advanced solid tumor such as melanoma, head and neck, liver or kidney cancer. The chain is built from TRBV5-1 and TRBJ2-1, with a weak D call TRBD2 (6 bases). Here the CDR3 DNA reads TGCGCCAGCCGCCCCCAACCTAGCGTGGGGTACAATGAGCAGTTCTTC. It yields the protein CASRPQPSVGYNEQFF. The entire variable domain, with the rest obtained from reference TRBV5-1 and TRBJ2-1, is as follows: KAGVTQTPRYLIKTRGQQVTLSCSPISGHRSVSWYQQTPGQGLQFLFEYFSETQRNKGNFPGRFSGRQFSNSRSEMNVSTLELGDSALYLCASRPQPSVGYNEQFFGPGTRLTVL.